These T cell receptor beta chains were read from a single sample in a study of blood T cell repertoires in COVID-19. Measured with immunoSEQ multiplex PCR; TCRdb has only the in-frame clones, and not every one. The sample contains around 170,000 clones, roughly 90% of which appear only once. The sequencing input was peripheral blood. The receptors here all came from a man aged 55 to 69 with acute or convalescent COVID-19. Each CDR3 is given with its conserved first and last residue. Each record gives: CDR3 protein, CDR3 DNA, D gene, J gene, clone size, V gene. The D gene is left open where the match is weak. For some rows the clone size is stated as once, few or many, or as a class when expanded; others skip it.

CASSQDVASNTGELFF TGTGCCAGCAGCCAAGACGTGGCCTCCAACACCGGGGAGCTGTTTTTT NA TRBJ2-2 NA TRBV4-2
CASSQGADTQYF TGCGCCAGCAGCCAGGGAGCAGATACGCAGTATTTT NA TRBJ2-3 NA TRBV4-1
CASSVDAGHVTGELFF TGTGCCAGCAGCGTAGACGCGGGGCACGTCACCGGGGAGCTGTTTTTT NA TRBJ2-2 NA TRBV9
CASSRDSNQPQHF TGTGCCAGCAGCCGAGATAGCAATCAGCCCCAGCATTTT NA TRBJ1-5 NA TRBV5-6
CASSLQGGGAVTDTQYF TGTGCCAGCAGCTTACAGGGCGGGGGGGCCGTCACAGATACGCAGTATTTT TRBD2 TRBJ2-3 NA TRBV7-8
CASSVDRGPLGGLFF TGCGCCAGCAGCGTCGACAGGGGGCCGCTCGGGGGACTGTTTTTT TRBD1 TRBJ1-4 NA TRBV5-1
CASSFRARGRDSPLHF TGTGCCAGCAGTTTCCGGGCCAGGGGCCGGGATTCACCCCTCCACTTT NA TRBJ1-6 once TRBV6-2/TRBV6-3
CASSLTGSTGELFF TGCGCCAGCAGCCTCACAGGTTCTACCGGGGAGCTGTTTTTT NA TRBJ2-2 NA TRBV5-1
CATSRDPNTEAFF TGTGCCACCAGTCGGGATCCGAACACTGAAGCTTTCTTT NA TRBJ1-1 medium-sized TRBV24-1
CASSQDLASGANVLTF TGCGCCAGCAGCCAAGATTTGGCCTCTGGGGCCAACGTCCTGACTTTC NA TRBJ2-6 NA TRBV4-1
CASSQDQATGELFF TGTGCCAGCAGCCAAGATCAGGCGACCGGGGAGCTGTTTTTT NA TRBJ2-2 NA TRBV3-1/TRBV3-2
CASSWNGGTYNEQFF TGTGCCAGCAGTTGGAACGGGGGGACCTACAATGAGCAGTTCTTC TRBD2 TRBJ2-1 NA TRBV2
CAWRTGTLNYGYTF TGTGCCTGGAGGACAGGGACCCTCAACTATGGCTACACCTTC TRBD1 TRBJ1-2 NA TRBV30
CASSPVANTEAFF TGTGCCAGCAGCCCGGTAGCGAACACTGAAGCTTTCTTT NA TRBJ1-1 NA TRBV7-8
CASSYLAGGPTSTDTQYF TGTGCCAGCAGTTACCTAGCGGGGGGCCCTACAAGCACAGATACGCAGTATTTT TRBD2 TRBJ2-3 NA TRBV6-2/TRBV6-3
CSPPREVSYEQYF TGCAGCCCCCCAAGGGAGGTCTCCTACGAGCAGTACTTC NA TRBJ2-7 few TRBV29-1
CASSFTGSTEKLFF TGTGCCAGCAGCTTTACAGGGTCGACGGAAAAACTGTTTTTT NA TRBJ1-4 once TRBV11-2
CASSDGQGNYGYTF TGTGCCAGCAGCGACGGACAGGGAAACTATGGCTACACCTTC TRBD1 TRBJ1-2 NA TRBV5-5
CASSAGGSSYNEQFF TGTGCCAGCAGCGCCGGGGGAAGCTCCTACAATGAGCAGTTCTTC NA TRBJ2-1 NA TRBV7-3
CASSPMSGADTQYF TGTGCCAGCAGCCCAATGTCGGGGGCAGATACGCAGTATTTT NA TRBJ2-3 NA TRBV5-4
CATSASGQETQYF TGTGCCACCTCCGCTAGCGGGCAAGAGACCCAGTACTTC TRBD2 TRBJ2-5 NA TRBV6-1
CASSPGGATEAFF TGTGCCAGCAGCCCGGGGGGAGCCACTGAAGCTTTCTTT NA TRBJ1-1 NA TRBV7-3
CASSQDTGYNEQFF TGCGCCAGCAGCCAAGATACAGGTTACAATGAGCAGTTCTTC NA TRBJ2-1 NA TRBV4-1
CASSRFPRGHEQYF TGTGCCAGCAGCCGGTTTCCAAGGGGTCACGAGCAGTACTTC NA TRBJ2-7 NA TRBV14
CASSPTPTGVNEKLFF TGTGCCAGCAGCCCTACGCCGACAGGGGTTAATGAAAAACTGTTTTTT TRBD1 TRBJ1-4 NA TRBV6-2/TRBV6-3
CASSGSQGARSYNEQFF TGTGCCAGCAGTGGATCACAGGGGGCGCGGTCCTACAATGAGCAGTTCTTC TRBD1 TRBJ2-1 NA TRBV6-6
CASRGQGGGNSPLHF TGTGCCAGCAGGGGACAGGGAGGTGGAAATTCACCCCTCCACTTT TRBD1 TRBJ1-6 NA TRBV2
CASSPGTGGLNTEAFF TGTGCCAGCTCACCAGGAACAGGGGGACTGAACACTGAAGCTTTCTTT TRBD1 TRBJ1-1 NA TRBV18
CASSEDREGKNEQFF TGTGCCAGCAGCGAAGACAGGGAAGGGAAAAATGAGCAGTTCTTC TRBD1 TRBJ2-1 NA TRBV7-9
CASSSSVGSSNQPQHF TGTGCCAGCAGTTCATCGGTCGGGTCGAGCAATCAGCCCCAGCATTTT NA TRBJ1-5 NA TRBV6-2/TRBV6-3
CASSYSLTGRQETQYF TGTGCCAGCAGTTACTCGCTTACCGGGAGACAAGAGACCCAGTACTTC NA TRBJ2-5 NA TRBV6-5
CASSPRTGSNYGYTF TGTGCCAGCAGCCCAAGGACAGGCTCCAACTATGGCTACACCTTC TRBD1 TRBJ1-2 NA TRBV7-2
CASSLDRVYGYTF TGTGCCAGCAGCTTGGACAGGGTTTATGGCTACACCTTC NA TRBJ1-2 few TRBV5-4
CASSTRDGVEQYF TGTGCCAGCAGCACCCGAGACGGGGTCGAGCAGTACTTC NA TRBJ2-7 NA TRBV11-2
CASIMGQGRNTEAFF TGTGCCAGCATTATGGGACAGGGGAGAAACACTGAAGCTTTCTTT TRBD1 TRBJ1-1 NA TRBV6-5
CASATGGRKTFF TGTGCCAGCGCGACGGGGGGGCGGAAAACTTTCTTT NA TRBJ1-1 NA TRBV25-1
CASSDRVHNEQFF TGTGCCAGCAGTGACAGGGTCCACAATGAGCAGTTCTTC NA TRBJ2-1 NA TRBV6-1
CASRQTLGGAGAEAFF TGCGCCAGCAGGCAAACCCTGGGGGGGGCTGGAGCTGAAGCTTTCTTT NA TRBJ1-1 NA TRBV4-3
CATSGETNTGELFF TGTGCCACCTCGGGGGAAACGAACACCGGGGAGCTGTTTTTT NA TRBJ2-2 NA TRBV15
CASSFTTSASYEQYF TGTGCCAGCAGCTTCACGACTAGCGCATCCTACGAGCAGTACTTC TRBD2 TRBJ2-7 NA TRBV11-2
CASARYQETQYF TGTGCCAGCGCGCGATATCAAGAGACCCAGTACTTC NA TRBJ2-5 NA TRBV7-9
CASSIGNGRGMNTEAFF TGTGCCAGTAGTATAGGTAACGGACGGGGGATGAACACTGAAGCTTTCTTT NA TRBJ1-1 NA TRBV19
CASSPQGQGREQYF TGTGCCAGCTCACCACAGGGGCAGGGGCGCGAGCAGTACTTC NA TRBJ2-7 NA TRBV18
CSADPGDF TGCAGTGCTGACCCGGGGGACTTC NA TRBJ2-7 NA TRBV20-1
CASSLGAGNAEAFF TGTGCCAGCAGCTTAGGCGCCGGGAACGCTGAAGCTTTCTTT NA TRBJ1-1 NA TRBV13
CATSVGRELFF TGTGCCACCAGTGTCGGTAGGGAGCTGTTTTTT NA TRBJ2-2 NA TRBV24-1
CAWNRDYSPLHF TGTGCCTGGAACAGAGATTATTCACCCCTCCACTTT NA TRBJ1-6 NA TRBV30
CASSFLRTGNEQFF TGTGCCAGCAGCTTCCTCCGGACAGGCAATGAGCAGTTCTTC TRBD1 TRBJ2-1 once TRBV11-1
CASSGGKSSYNSPLHF TGTGCCAGCAGCGGGGGGAAGAGCTCCTATAATTCACCCCTCCACTTT NA TRBJ1-6 once TRBV7-9
CASSFGLAGQDEQFF TGTGCCAGCAGCTTCGGACTAGCGGGACAGGATGAGCAGTTCTTC TRBD2 TRBJ2-1 NA TRBV5-8
CASSTDRGFEAFF TGTGCCAGCAGTACGGACAGGGGATTTGAAGCTTTCTTT TRBD1 TRBJ1-1 NA TRBV2
CASSLWGQHNEKLFF TGCGCCAGCAGCTTGTGGGGACAGCATAATGAAAAACTGTTTTTT TRBD1 TRBJ1-4 NA TRBV5-1